Presented here are 20 T cell receptor beta chains from one specimen sequenced in a study of post-analysis software for immune sequencing data. Study-wide results and limits: Patients used about 5 TRBV segments, including TRBV5-6, TRBV5-1 and TRBV20-1, more often than controls.

These receptors have no known antigen. The TCR beta cDNA libraries carried unique molecular identifiers. TCRdb processed the PCR reads anew with MiXCR; each CDR3 protein has one entry. The sample shows more than 500,000 distinct CDR3 sequences, roughly 34% of them seen only once. Source material: blood. These receptors were collected from a girl aged 2-17 years with multiple sclerosis.

A few counts support this clonotype. The chain employs TRBV6-1 and TRBJ1-5; D is ambiguous. Germline V gives CDR1 MNHNS, CDR2 SASEGT. The CDR3 is made up of 16 amino acids. V gave up 6 bases and J gave up 2 bases, with 17 bases separating them. CDR3 residues: CASRVPTGGGNQPQHF. The CDR3 DNA sequence: TGTGCCAGCAGGGTTCCGACCGGCGGAGGCAATCAGCCCCAGCATTTT.

The table lists this clonotype with a few counts. V and J are TRBV3-1 and TRBJ1-2; 8 nucleotides align to TRBD1. The CDR3 covers 14 residues. Germline lookup yields CDR1 LGHDT and CDR2 YNNKEL (reference sequence). J gave up 1 base and V 5 bases, and 3 bases lay outside the gene matches. The CDR3 DNA reads TGTGCCAGCAGCTCACAGGGGGTTAACTATGGCTACACCTTC. Residues: CASSSQGVNYGYTF.

There are many counts of this clonotype. This chain joins TRBV4-1 and TRBJ1-2, with 7 bases fitting TRBD1. The J segment lost 4 bases and the V segment lost 5 bases, leaving 13 bases of the junction unmatched. Germline-derived CDR1 and CDR2 are MGHRA and YSYEKL. The CDR3 contains 16 residues. CDR3 DNA: TGCGCCAGCAGCGCACGGGACAGTCCCGGGCTCTATGGCTACACCTTC. This sequence encodes CASSARDSPGLYGYTF.

This clonotype turned up a few times. The rearrangement uses TRBV5-1 and TRBJ2-1, with TRBD2 identical over 8 bases. Per the germline V gene, CDR1 is SGHRS and CDR2 is YFSETQ. V lost 0 bases to trimming and J lost 7 bases; unmatched junction nucleotides: 9. The CDR3 covers 16 residues. As DNA, the CDR3 is TGCGCCAGCAGCTTGGTGGGACTAGTCGGGGCGAATGAGCAGTTCTTC. Protein product: CASSLVGLVGANEQFF.

The CDR3 protein is CSAGLGQQETQYF. CDR3 nucleotide sequence: TGCAGCGCCGGACTTGGGCAGCAAGAGACCCAGTACTTC. The V call is TRBV29-1, the J call TRBJ2-5; D might be TRBD2 (5 bases). There are 13 residues in the CDR3. V lost 7 bases and J 2 bases, leaving 14 bases between the germline ends. The germline CDR1 and CDR2 sequences are SQVTM and ANQGSEA.

The rearrangement uses TRBV5-6 and TRBJ2-7; D unclear. V was clipped by 0 bases and J by 1 base, with 5 bases between them. The V gene's germline CDR1 is SGHDT and CDR2 YYEEEE. The CDR3 has 13 amino acids. CDR3 in amino acids: CASSLDESYEQYF. The CDR3 region has the DNA TGTGCCAGCAGCTTGGATGAGTCCTACGAGCAGTACTTC.

The V gene is TRBV12-3 or TRBV12-4, the J gene TRBJ2-3, with D unresolved. The CDR3 is 14 amino acids. V lost 5 bases, J lost 2 bases, and 11 bases lay in between. CDR3 nucleotide sequence: TGTGCCAGCAGTATAGACCGTAACACAGATACGCAGTATTTT. As protein: CASSIDRNTDTQYF.

The chain has TRBV6-5 and TRBJ2-6; TRBD2 matches at 7 bases. The CDR3 is 17 residues long. J was trimmed by 3 bases and V by 3 bases; bases with no gene match: 8. Germline V lookup: CDR1 MNHEY, CDR2 SVGAGI. CDR3 bases: TGTGCCAGCAGTTATTGGGACGGGGGGTTTGGGGCCAACGTCCTGACTTTC. It translates to CASSYWDGGFGANVLTF.

This clonotype came up a few times. DNA of the CDR3: TGTGCCAGCCGGACAGGGGGGGACGGCTACACCTTC. Translation gives CASRTGGDGYTF. The V gene is TRBV18, the J gene TRBJ1-2; the match to TRBD1 covers 10 bases. Germline V CDR1 and CDR2: KGHSH, LQKENI. This CDR3 is 12 amino acids long. V gave up 8 bases and J gave up 8 bases; unmatched junction bases: 5.

This clonotype was seen a handful of times. The chain has TRBV12-3 or TRBV12-4 and TRBJ2-3; 10 positions agree with TRBD2. V lost 10 bases and J lost 6; bases outside the gene matches: 7. This CDR3 has 13 amino acids. CDR3 sequence reads: CAIQRGGKDTQYF. The CDR3 nucleotides read TGTGCCATCCAGCGGGGGGGCAAGGATACGCAGTATTTT.

A few counts support this clonotype. The chain combines TRBV6-5 with TRBJ1-1; D not certain. The CDR3 sequence is 15 residues long. Germline V gene sequence: CDR1 MNHEY, CDR2 SVGAGI. V was shortened by 0 bases and J by 7 bases, with 15 bases between the two germline ends. CDR3 DNA sequence: TGTGCCAGCAGTTACTCGCATAACGGACGGAATGAAGCTTTCTTT. It is translated as CASSYSHNGRNEAFF.

This chain joins TRBV20-1 and TRBJ2-5; 8 bases line up with TRBD1. V lost 5 bases and J lost 6; bases outside the gene matches: 8. Germline V gives CDR1 DFQATT, CDR2 SNEGSKA (reference sequence). There are 13 residues in the CDR3. The CDR3 sequence: CSAAATGGKTQYF. CDR3 DNA sequence: TGCAGTGCTGCCGCTACAGGGGGGAAGACCCAGTACTTC.

This clonotype occurred a few times. The V and J genes are TRBV13 and TRBJ2-5, with no clear D. This CDR3 region has 14 residues. Trimming stripped 5 bases from V and 4 bases from J, with 14 bases between. The germline V gene encodes CDR1 PRHDT and CDR2 FYEKMQ (reference sequence). CDR3 DNA: TGTGCCAGCAGCCACCGGACCAGGACAGAGACCCAGTACTTC. This translates into CASSHRTRTETQYF.

The sample holds a few counts of this clonotype. The chain couples TRBV11-2 to TRBJ2-1; a weak D match, TRBD2 (5 bases). CDR3 size: 12 residues. V lost 3 bases and J 7 bases, leaving 7 bases between the germline ends. The germline V gene encodes CDR1 SGHAT and CDR2 FQNNGV. In nucleotides, the CDR3 is TGTGCCAGCAGCTTGAGGGCAAATGAGCAGTTCTTC. This codes for CASSLRANEQFF.

J is TRBJ2-1 and V is TRBV18, with 8 bases aligning to TRBD2. The CDR3 runs to 15 residues. The V gene end was trimmed by 10 bases and the J gene end by 1 base; junction bases not matched to a gene: 9. The germline V gene has CDR1 KGHSH and CDR2 LQKENI. The DNA of the CDR3 is TGTGCCACCAGTGACCCGGGGGGGTCCTACAATGAGCAGTTCTTC. Protein: CATSDPGGSYNEQFF.

V and J are TRBV6-6 and TRBJ2-4; D possibly corresponds to TRBD1 (6 bases). The CDR3 has 14 amino acids. Germline CDR1 reads MNHNY; CDR2 reads SVGAGI (reference sequence). The CDR3 DNA is TGTGCTGTCGGCCAGGGGAAGTCCAAAAACATTCAGTACTTC. Amino acids: CAVGQGKSKNIQYF.

This clonotype has more than one count but fewer than ten. The V gene is TRBV20-1, the J gene TRBJ1-6; D gene uncertain. The CDR3 extends over 15 amino acids. Trimming left V 0 bases short and J 5 bases short, with 11 bases between. Germline V gene sequence: CDR1 DFQATT, CDR2 SNEGSKA (reference sequence). Here the CDR3 DNA reads TGCAGTGCTAGAGATCGCAAGTGGGATAATTCACCCCTCCACTTT. The encoded protein is CSARDRKWDNSPLHF.

Points on this clonotype: The junction shows a germline mismatch at one end, possibly a read error. The CDR3 DNA sequence: TGCGCCAGCAGCTTGAGCGTACCACCTAGCACAGATATGCAGTATTTT. As protein: CASSLSVPPSTDMQYF. The genes are TRBV5-1 and TRBJ2-3, with D perhaps TRBD2 (5 bases). Germline V gives CDR1 SGHRS, CDR2 YFSETQ. This CDR3 has 16 amino acids.

The chain joins TRBV7-9 to TRBJ2-5; either TRBD1 or TRBD2 may fit D (5 bases each). Near its end, the DNA agrees better with TRBJ2-7, so the J call may be wrong. Germline V CDR1 and CDR2: SEHNR, FQNEAQ (reference sequence). This CDR3 comprises 13 residues. CDR3 in DNA: TGTGCCAGCAGCTCAATGGGGACGGGCGAGCAGTACTTC. It yields the protein CASSSMGTGEQYF.

This clonotype has only a few counts. The chain links TRBV10-3 to TRBJ2-3, with D perhaps being TRBD1 or TRBD2 (5 bases each). CDR3 size: 14 residues. Deletions cut 2 bases from V and 1 base from J, with 7 bases between. Looked up from germline, CDR1 is ENHRY and CDR2 is SYGVKD. The CDR3 sequence: CAISEGGGTDTQYF. The DNA of the CDR3 is TGTGCCATCAGTGAGGGGGGAGGCACAGATACGCAGTATTTT.